The present TCR beta chain was sequenced within a study of blood T cell repertoires in COVID-19. Across the study: The cDNA or gDNA used as material had been derived from T cells, B-cell-depleted T cells, or PBMCs.

Each participant's cohort was designated according to participant-reported clinical history. The CDR3 consists of 15 residues. V was clipped by 4 bases and J by 0 bases; unmatched bases: 4. Germline CDR1 is SGDLS and CDR2 is YYNGEE. TCRdb's copy holds only in-frame clones and misses some; the assay was immunoSEQ multiplex PCR. The sample has 300,000 to 350,000 clones; almost 90% are singletons. Sequenced sample: PBMCs or T cells enriched from blood (not recorded which). The receptor was derived from a woman aged 25-40 years who had been exposed to COVID-19. The V gene is TRBV9, the J gene TRBJ2-1; 7 nucleotides match TRBD2. Here the CDR3 reads CASSNGGSSYNEQFF. As DNA, the CDR3 is TGTGCCAGCAGCAACGGGGGGAGCTCCTACAATGAGCAGTTCTTC.